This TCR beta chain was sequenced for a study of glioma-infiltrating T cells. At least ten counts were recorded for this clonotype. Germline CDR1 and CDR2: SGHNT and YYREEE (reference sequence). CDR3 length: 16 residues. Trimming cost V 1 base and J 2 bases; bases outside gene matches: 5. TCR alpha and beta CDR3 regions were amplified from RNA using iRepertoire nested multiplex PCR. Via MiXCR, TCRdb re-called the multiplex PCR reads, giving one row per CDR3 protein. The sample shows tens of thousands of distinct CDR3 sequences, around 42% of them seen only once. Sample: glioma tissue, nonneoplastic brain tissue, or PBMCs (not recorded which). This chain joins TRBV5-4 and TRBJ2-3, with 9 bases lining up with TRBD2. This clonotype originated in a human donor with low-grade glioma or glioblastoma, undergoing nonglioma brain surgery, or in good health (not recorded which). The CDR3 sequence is CASSLMERGATDTQYF. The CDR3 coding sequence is TGTGCCAGCAGCTTGATGGAGCGGGGGGCCACAGATACGCAGTATTTT.